The sequence of this T cell receptor (beta chain) was determined in a study of control samples from healthy donors and cancer patients. Using immunoSEQ multiplex PCR, the repertoire was profiled, and TCRdb retains in-frame clones only, with some absent. The top ten clones hold approximately 3% of a sample with 75,000 to 100,000 clones, roughly 90% of them seen once. The V end lost 5 bases, the J end lost 4 bases, and 10 bases lay between the germline ends. Per germline, CDR1 SGDLS and CDR2 YYNGEE. CDR3 size: 13 residues. The V call is TRBV9, the J call TRBJ1-3; D is ambiguous. The receptor's source is a human donor in good health. The donor label of this sample is uncertain. The source material was blood. The CDR3 sequence is CASSLSQGNTIYF. The DNA for the CDR3 is TGTGCCAGCAGTCTCTCTCAGGGAAACACCATATATTTT.